These 2 T cell receptor beta chains share one sample of origin, sequenced in a study of response to subunit inactivated influenza vaccine. Using its own MiXCR run on the RT-PCR reads, TCRdb lists one record per CDR3 protein. The repertoire includes more than 700,000 distinct CDR3 sequences, 21% of them detected once, and about a tenth sits in the top ten. Sample: PBMCs from blood, taken about 5 days after vaccination. These receptors were collected from a man in his fifties or sixties who received an inactivated influenza vaccine.

V usage is TRBV6-1 and J usage is TRBJ2-5; 11 bases fit TRBD2. Germline V lookup: CDR1 MNHNS, CDR2 SASEGT. This CDR3 comprises 15 residues. J was trimmed by 2 bases and V by 7 bases; bases with no gene match: 6. For the CDR3, the DNA is TGTGCCAGCAATCTAGCGGGGGGCAGTCAAGAGACCCAGTACTTC. Its protein product is CASNLAGGSQETQYF.

The chain employs TRBV7-9 and TRBJ2-3; no firm D call. Germline CDR1 is SEHNR and CDR2 is FQNEAQ (reference sequence). The CDR3 is 16 amino acids. With 2 bases removed from V and 0 bases from J, the gap between germline ends came to 12 bases. The CDR3 DNA reads TGTGCCAGCAGCTTACGGACGATATCTAGCACAGATACGCAGTATTTT. Protein: CASSLRTISSTDTQYF.